These T cell receptor beta chains were read from a single sample in a study of CD8 T cells in ankylosing spondylitis. TCRdb re-analysed the 5' RACE reads in MiXCR, keeping a single row per CDR3 protein. The sample carries 500,000 to 550,000 distinct CDR3 sequences, 9.5% to 15% recorded once. The sequenced sample consisted of blood, either unsorted or a sorted T cell fraction (not recorded which). Receptors were obtained from a male donor with ankylosing spondylitis. Both conserved end residues are part of each CDR3. Fields, in order: J gene, V gene, clone size, CDR3 length, D gene, CDR3 DNA, CDR3 protein. The D gene is left open where the match is weak. Expanded clones are given a class, and other clones once, few, many or no size at all.

J gene: TRBJ2-1
V gene: TRBV7-9
clone size: few
CDR3 length: 11
D gene: -
CDR3 DNA: TGTGCCAGCAGCTACGACAATGAGCAGTTCTTC
CDR3 protein: CASSYDNEQFF

J gene: TRBJ2-7
V gene: TRBV7-8
clone size: -
CDR3 length: 15
D gene: -
CDR3 DNA: TGTGCCAGCAGCTTATCACAGGGAACCGCCTACGAGCAGTACTTC
CDR3 protein: CASSLSQGTAYEQYF

J gene: TRBJ2-1
V gene: TRBV7-8
clone size: -
CDR3 length: 17
D gene: TRBD1
CDR3 DNA: TGTGCCAGCAGCTCACAACCCGGGACAGTTTTTCACAATGAGCAGTTCTTC
CDR3 protein: CASSSQPGTVFHNEQFF

J gene: TRBJ2-2
V gene: TRBV5-5
clone size: -
CDR3 length: 17
D gene: TRBD1
CDR3 DNA: TGTGCCAGCAGCCCGCTATGGACAGGGGATAACACCGGGGAGCTGTTTTTT
CDR3 protein: CASSPLWTGDNTGELFF

J gene: TRBJ2-1
V gene: TRBV11-3
clone size: few
CDR3 length: 15
D gene: TRBD2
CDR3 DNA: TGTGCCAGCACGTATCGTAGCGGGAGTTACAATGAGCAGTTCTTC
CDR3 protein: CASTYRSGSYNEQFF

J gene: TRBJ2-1
V gene: TRBV20-1
clone size: -
CDR3 length: 15
D gene: TRBD1
CDR3 DNA: TGCAGTGCTAGACCCGGGACAGGGAACTACAATGAGCAGTTCTTC
CDR3 protein: CSARPGTGNYNEQFF

J gene: TRBJ2-3
V gene: TRBV12-3/TRBV12-4
clone size: -
CDR3 length: 16
D gene: -
CDR3 DNA: TGTGCCAGCACCGCGGGGGCTAGCGGTAGCACAGATACGCAGTATTTT
CDR3 protein: CASTAGASGSTDTQYF

J gene: TRBJ2-1
V gene: TRBV10-3
clone size: many
CDR3 length: 14
D gene: TRBD2
CDR3 DNA: TGTGCTCATGCTAGCGGGAGCTCCTACAATGAGCAGTTCTTC
CDR3 protein: CAHASGSSYNEQFF

J gene: TRBJ2-2
V gene: TRBV7-2
clone size: few
CDR3 length: 14
D gene: TRBD1
CDR3 DNA: TGTGCCAGCAGCTGGGACAGGGCGGGCGGGGAGCTGTTTTTT
CDR3 protein: CASSWDRAGGELFF

J gene: TRBJ2-3
V gene: TRBV12-3/TRBV12-4
clone size: many
CDR3 length: 13
D gene: -
CDR3 DNA: TGTGCCAGCAGTTTGCCCGACACAGATACGCAGTATTTT
CDR3 protein: CASSLPDTDTQYF

J gene: TRBJ1-6
V gene: TRBV12-3/TRBV12-4
clone size: -
CDR3 length: 14
D gene: -
CDR3 DNA: TGTGCCAGCAGTTTCCTGGGGGCTGGTTCACCCCTCCACTTT
CDR3 protein: CASSFLGAGSPLHF

J gene: TRBJ2-1
V gene: TRBV6-2/TRBV6-3
clone size: -
CDR3 length: 14
D gene: TRBD2
CDR3 DNA: TGTGCCACCGCGGGTGAGCGGGGGTACAATGAGCAGTTCTTC
CDR3 protein: CATAGERGYNEQFF

J gene: TRBJ1-1
V gene: TRBV5-1
clone size: -
CDR3 length: 15
D gene: -
CDR3 DNA: TGCGCCAGCAGCTTGGAGCCGGGGAGGGACACTGAAGCTTTCTTT
CDR3 protein: CASSLEPGRDTEAFF

J gene: TRBJ2-5
V gene: TRBV6-1
clone size: few
CDR3 length: 13
D gene: -
CDR3 DNA: TGTGCCAGCACCGGATACTTGAAAGAGACCCAGTACTTC
CDR3 protein: CASTGYLKETQYF

J gene: TRBJ2-3
V gene: TRBV14
clone size: -
CDR3 length: 17
D gene: TRBD2
CDR3 DNA: TGTGCCAGCAGCCATGGACTAGCGGGGACTTACACAGATACGCAGTATTTT
CDR3 protein: CASSHGLAGTYTDTQYF

J gene: TRBJ2-2
V gene: TRBV5-1
clone size: many
CDR3 length: 14
D gene: -
CDR3 DNA: TGCGCCAGAGGAGACAGGTGGGACACCGGGGAGCTGTTTTTT
CDR3 protein: CARGDRWDTGELFF

J gene: TRBJ1-1
V gene: TRBV10-1
clone size: -
CDR3 length: 15
D gene: TRBD1
CDR3 DNA: TGCGCCAGCAGTATCGGACAGGGGGAGTACACTGAAGCTTTCTTT
CDR3 protein: CASSIGQGEYTEAFF

J gene: TRBJ2-3
V gene: TRBV20-1
clone size: few
CDR3 length: 14
D gene: -
CDR3 DNA: TGCAGTGCTAGAGATCAGGGAACTTCCGATACGCAGTATTTT
CDR3 protein: CSARDQGTSDTQYF

J gene: TRBJ2-3
V gene: TRBV20-1
clone size: -
CDR3 length: 13
D gene: -
CDR3 DNA: TGCAGTGCTAGATGGAGTGGCGCAGATACGCAGTATTTT
CDR3 protein: CSARWSGADTQYF

J gene: TRBJ2-3
V gene: TRBV12-3/TRBV12-4
clone size: few
CDR3 length: 16
D gene: -
CDR3 DNA: TGTGCCAGCAGTTTAATCAGTGGCAGGGGGGCAGATACGCAGTATTTT
CDR3 protein: CASSLISGRGADTQYF

J gene: TRBJ2-7
V gene: TRBV5-1
clone size: few
CDR3 length: 14
D gene: TRBD1
CDR3 DNA: TGCGCCAGCAGCTTGGATCCAGGGGGTGGCGAGCAGTACTTC
CDR3 protein: CASSLDPGGGEQYF

J gene: TRBJ1-1
V gene: TRBV6-1
clone size: few
CDR3 length: 14
D gene: TRBD1
CDR3 DNA: TGTGCCAGCAGCCACGGGACAGACGGTACTGAAGCTTTCTTT
CDR3 protein: CASSHGTDGTEAFF

J gene: TRBJ2-1
V gene: TRBV4-2
clone size: few
CDR3 length: 16
D gene: -
CDR3 DNA: TGTGCCAGCAGCCAAGATCCAGGGGTAAGGGACAATGAGCAGTTCTTC
CDR3 protein: CASSQDPGVRDNEQFF

J gene: TRBJ2-1
V gene: TRBV12-3/TRBV12-4
clone size: -
CDR3 length: 17
D gene: TRBD2
CDR3 DNA: TGTGCCAGCAGTTTAGCCGTTTTCCTAGCGGGAGGCAATGAGCAGTTCTTC
CDR3 protein: CASSLAVFLAGGNEQFF

J gene: TRBJ2-1
V gene: TRBV29-1
clone size: few
CDR3 length: 13
D gene: -
CDR3 DNA: TGCAGCGCCAGTATCAGTTTATACAATGAGCAGTTCTTC
CDR3 protein: CSASISLYNEQFF

J gene: TRBJ1-5
V gene: TRBV24-1
clone size: few
CDR3 length: 14
D gene: -
CDR3 DNA: TGTGCCACCAGTGCCCACAGGAGCAATCAGCCCCAGCATTTT
CDR3 protein: CATSAHRSNQPQHF

J gene: TRBJ2-1
V gene: TRBV20-1
clone size: -
CDR3 length: 14
D gene: -
CDR3 DNA: TGCAGTGCTTATGATCCGGTCGGAAACAATGAGCAGTTCTTC
CDR3 protein: CSAYDPVGNNEQFF

J gene: TRBJ2-7
V gene: TRBV5-3
clone size: -
CDR3 length: 11
D gene: -
CDR3 DNA: TGTGCCGCGACGTCCCTCTACGAGCAGTACTTC
CDR3 protein: CAATSLYEQYF

J gene: TRBJ2-7
V gene: TRBV27
clone size: few
CDR3 length: 17
D gene: -
CDR3 DNA: TGTGCCAGCAGTTTATATAACCCCCTACAAGGTAGCTACGAGCAGTACTTC
CDR3 protein: CASSLYNPLQGSYEQYF

J gene: TRBJ1-1
V gene: TRBV5-5
clone size: -
CDR3 length: 14
D gene: -
CDR3 DNA: TGTGCCAGCAGCTGGGGACTAGCGAACACTGAAGCTTTCTTT
CDR3 protein: CASSWGLANTEAFF

J gene: TRBJ1-1
V gene: TRBV24-1
clone size: -
CDR3 length: 13
D gene: TRBD1
CDR3 DNA: TGTGCCACCAGTTGGACAGGGACCACTGAAGCTTTCTTT
CDR3 protein: CATSWTGTTEAFF

J gene: TRBJ2-1
V gene: TRBV6-5
clone size: many
CDR3 length: 12
D gene: -
CDR3 DNA: TGTGCCAGCAGCAGACCTAGGGAAGAGCAGTTCTTC
CDR3 protein: CASSRPREEQFF

J gene: TRBJ1-1
V gene: TRBV27
clone size: few
CDR3 length: 14
D gene: -
CDR3 DNA: TGTGCCAGCAGTTTCTCCCAGGGGATCACTGAAGCTTTCTTT
CDR3 protein: CASSFSQGITEAFF

J gene: TRBJ2-2
V gene: TRBV2
clone size: -
CDR3 length: 13
D gene: -
CDR3 DNA: -
CDR3 protein: CASSSSWTGELFF

J gene: TRBJ2-3
V gene: TRBV7-9
clone size: many
CDR3 length: 13
D gene: -
CDR3 DNA: TGTGCCAGCAGCTTATGGGGGACAGATACGCAGTATTTT
CDR3 protein: CASSLWGTDTQYF

J gene: TRBJ2-5
V gene: TRBV20-1
clone size: -
CDR3 length: 12
D gene: -
CDR3 DNA: TGCAGTGCTATCGGAACCCAAGAGACCCAGTACTTC
CDR3 protein: CSAIGTQETQYF

J gene: TRBJ2-7
V gene: TRBV5-1
clone size: many
CDR3 length: 14
D gene: TRBD2
CDR3 DNA: TGTGCCAGCAGCCGAACTAGCGGGAGCTACGAGCAGTACTTC
CDR3 protein: CASSRTSGSYEQYF

J gene: TRBJ2-1
V gene: TRBV4-2
clone size: few
CDR3 length: 18
D gene: TRBD2
CDR3 DNA: TGTGCCAGCAGCCGTGAAGTACTAGCGGGAGTGGGAGGGGATGAGCAGTTCTTC
CDR3 protein: CASSREVLAGVGGDEQFF

J gene: TRBJ2-7
V gene: TRBV15
clone size: few
CDR3 length: 15
D gene: -
CDR3 DNA: TGTGCCACCAGCAGAGAGCGTACCTCCTCCTACGAGCAGTACTTC
CDR3 protein: CATSRERTSSYEQYF

J gene: TRBJ2-6
V gene: TRBV6-2/TRBV6-3
clone size: -
CDR3 length: 15
D gene: -
CDR3 DNA: TGTGCCAGCAGTTACTCGACCTCTGGGGCCAACGTCCTGACTTTC
CDR3 protein: CASSYSTSGANVLTF

J gene: TRBJ1-1
V gene: TRBV29-1
clone size: -
CDR3 length: 14
D gene: -
CDR3 DNA: TGCAGCGTGCAAATCTGGACAGAGAACACTGAAGCTTTCTTT
CDR3 protein: CSVQIWTENTEAFF

J gene: TRBJ2-1
V gene: TRBV12-3/TRBV12-4
clone size: -
CDR3 length: 13
D gene: -
CDR3 DNA: TGTGCCAGCACTCCGACCGCAGCCATGGAGCAGTTCTTC
CDR3 protein: CASTPTAAMEQFF

J gene: TRBJ2-1
V gene: TRBV20-1
clone size: many
CDR3 length: 11
D gene: -
CDR3 DNA: TGCAGTGCTAGAGATTTCCCGGGGCAGTTCTTC
CDR3 protein: CSARDFPGQFF

J gene: TRBJ2-6
V gene: TRBV6-1
clone size: -
CDR3 length: 16
D gene: TRBD1
CDR3 DNA: TGTGCCAGCAGCCGGGACAGTAGGTCAGGGGCCAACGTCCTGACTTTC
CDR3 protein: CASSRDSRSGANVLTF